The 27 T cell receptor beta chains presented below share a single source sample, sequenced in a study of spatial heterogeneity in lung cancer. Study findings and constraints: For expanded intratumoral alpha and beta TCRs, counts tracked tumor mutation counts.

Their target antigens are unknown. TCRdb used MiXCR to reprocess the 5' RACE reads, holding one entry per CDR3 protein. The sample includes about 3,200 distinct CDR3 sequences, roughly 15% of them seen just once. Time point noted: sample taken at primary tumor resection. Specimen: lung tumor tissue, collected at surgery. The origin of the receptors is a male donor with early-stage non-small cell lung cancer.

The sample holds a few counts of this clonotype. The CDR3 sequence: CSAKGSDQPENTEAFF. The CDR3 DNA is TGCAGTGCTAAAGGGTCCGACCAACCTGAGAACACTGAAGCTTTCTTT. The genes are TRBV20-1 and TRBJ1-1; D remains unclear. Germline V CDR1 and CDR2: DFQATT, SNEGSKA (reference sequence). This CDR3 region has 16 residues. V dropped 4 bases and J dropped 1 base, with 19 bases sitting between them.

By share, this clonotype ranks as medium-sized. The J gene is TRBJ2-2, the V gene TRBV12-3 or TRBV12-4; TRBD1 might be the D (6 bases). V lost 4 bases and J 5 bases, leaving 11 bases between the germline ends. The CDR3 is 14 amino acids. The CDR3 is CASSSTGGTGELFF. The CDR3 nucleotides read TGTGCCAGCAGTTCGACAGGAGGTACCGGGGAGCTGTTTTTT.

By frequency in the sample, this clonotype is medium-sized. The chain couples TRBV3-1 to TRBJ1-1; perhaps TRBD1 as D (6 bases). CDR3 length: 16 residues. Per germline, CDR1 LGHDT and CDR2 YNNKEL (reference sequence). Trimming removed 4 bases at V and 6 bases at J, with 21 bases between. The CDR3 protein is CASSLRDTAFVAEAFF. CDR3 nucleotide sequence: TGTGCCAGCAGCCTGCGGGACACGGCCTTTGTCGCTGAAGCTTTCTTT.

This clonotype is labeled as medium-sized (0.01 to 0.1%). The chain employs TRBV28 and TRBJ2-6, with TRBD1 as a possible D gene (6 bases). The germline V and J ends were trimmed by 2 bases and 4 bases, with 12 bases remaining between them. The CDR3 extends over 16 amino acids. CDR1 and CDR2 from the germline V gene are MDHEN and SYDVKM. In DNA form, the CDR3 reads TGTGCCAGCAGTTTACCAGGGGCCGCGGGGGCCAACGTCCTGACTTTC. This encodes CASSLPGAAGANVLTF.

In its sample, this clonotype was seen a few times. The chain joins TRBV9 to TRBJ2-7; D is perhaps TRBD2 (6 bases). CDR3 length: 15 residues. V lost 0 bases and J lost 5, with 15 bases in between. CDR1 and CDR2 from the germline V gene are SGDLS and YYNGEE. Here the CDR3 reads CASSVDAGRWNEQYF. Here the CDR3 DNA reads TGTGCCAGCAGCGTAGACGCGGGGAGGTGGAACGAGCAGTACTTC. Supplemented by reference TRBV9 and TRBJ2-7, the full variable domain reads DSGVTQTPKHLITATGQRVTLRCSPRSGDLSVYWYQQSLDQGLQFLIQYYNGEERAKGNILERFSAQQFPDLHSELNLSSLELGDSALYFCASSVDAGRWNEQYFGPGTRLTVT.

V usage is TRBV4-3 and J usage is TRBJ1-2, with TRBD1 identical over 9 bases. Germline assignment: CDR1 LGHNA and CDR2 YSLEER. The trim removed 1 base at V and 6 bases at J, leaving 6 bases unmatched. This CDR3 contains 15 residues. For the CDR3, the DNA is TGCGCCAGCAGCCAAGTTACGGACAGGGGACATGGCTACACCTTC. Its translation is CASSQVTDRGHGYTF.

V gene TRBV29-1 combines with J gene TRBJ2-4; D possibly corresponds to TRBD1 (6 bases). Per germline, CDR1 SQVTM and CDR2 ANQGSEA. V shed 2 bases and J shed 3 bases, with 11 bases lying between them. The CDR3 is made up of 14 amino acids. CDR3 sequence (DNA): TGCAGCGTTGAAATTTCAGGGGTCAAAAACATTCAGTACTTC. It yields the protein CSVEISGVKNIQYF.

V and J are TRBV20-1 and TRBJ1-1; the D is unclear. The ends were cut back, 1 base at V and 1 base at J, with 4 bases in the middle. This CDR3 comprises 12 residues. Germline loops: CDR1 DFQATT, CDR2 SNEGSKA (reference sequence). CDR3 nucleotide sequence: TGCAGTGCTAGAGGTGGGAACACTGAAGCTTTCTTT. Protein product: CSARGGNTEAFF.

By sample share, this clonotype is medium-sized (0.01 to 0.1%). This chain uses TRBV4-1 with TRBJ2-2; TRBD2 is a possible D gene (5 bases). Trimming removed 4 bases at V and 4 bases at J, with 13 bases between. Germline values: CDR1 MGHRA, CDR2 YSYEKL. CDR3 length equals 15 residues. CDR3 nucleotide sequence: TGCGCCAGCAGCCCCCAGGATGGGAGCACCGGGGAGCTGTTTTTT. Translation: CASSPQDGSTGELFF.

This clonotype is medium-sized. J is TRBJ2-1 and V is TRBV6-2 or TRBV6-3, with 9 positions matching TRBD2. With V trimmed by 5 bases and J by 6 bases, 17 bases remained unmatched. Germline loops: CDR1 MNHEY, CDR2 SVGEGT. The length of the CDR3 is 18 residues. CDR3 in DNA: TGTGCCAGCAGTGCCCCGGCGATCGGGACTAGCTGGGTCAATGAGCAGTTCTTC. It is translated as CASSAPAIGTSWVNEQFF.

The rearrangement uses TRBV7-9 and TRBJ1-1; D gene unclear. Deletions cut 11 bases from V and 3 bases from J, with 13 bases between. CDR3 size: 12 residues. CDR1 is SEHNR, CDR2 FQNEAQ, per germline (reference sequence). The CDR3: CACRGRDTEAFF. CDR3 nucleotides: TGTGCCTGCCGCGGGAGGGACACTGAAGCTTTCTTT. Combining the CDR3 with reference TRBV7-9 and TRBJ1-1 gives the whole variable domain DTGVSQNPRHKITKRGQNVTFRCDPISEHNRLYWYRQTLGQGPEFLTYFQNEAQLEKSRLLSDRFSAERPKGSFSTLEIQRTEQGDSAMYLCACRGRDTEAFFGQGTRLTVV.

This clonotype was detected only a few times. The rearrangement uses TRBV2 and TRBJ1-1; the D is unclear. CDR3 length: 14 residues. The V end lost 4 bases, the J end lost 4 bases, and 13 bases lay between the germline ends. Germline V lookup: CDR1 SNHLY, CDR2 FYNNEI. The DNA of the CDR3 is TGTGCCAGCAGTGGCCTGATCTCTGGCACTGAAGCTTTCTTT. Its protein is CASSGLISGTEAFF.

This clonotype has a single count. This chain joins TRBV18 and TRBJ2-5, with D perhaps being TRBD1 or TRBD2 (6 bases each). The CDR3 consists of 17 residues. Trimming took off 0 bases at V and 0 bases at J, with 14 bases between the two ends. Germline CDR1 reads KGHSH; CDR2 reads LQKENI. The CDR3, as DNA: TGTGCCAGCTCACCACCCTGGGAAGGGGGGTACCAAGAGACCCAGTACTTC. Encoded protein: CASSPPWEGGYQETQYF.

Concerning this clonotype itself: A clone one base away is much larger, so this may be a read error. The chain joins TRBV30 to TRBJ2-1, with TRBD2 matching 12 bases. The CDR3 runs to 14 residues. Germline values: CDR1 GTSNPN, CDR2 SVGIG (reference sequence). The CDR3 bases are TGTGCCTGGTGGACTAGCGGGAACTACAATGAGCAGATCTTC. Protein product: CAWWTSGNYNEQIF.

This clonotype is labeled as medium-sized (0.01 to 0.1%). This sequence joins TRBV28 and TRBJ2-1, with 9 positions matching TRBD1. CDR3 length: 15 amino acids. J gave up 7 bases and V 7 bases, and 11 bases lay outside the gene matches. Germline V gene sequence: CDR1 MDHEN, CDR2 SYDVKM. The CDR3 spells CASTLGGTGWNEQFF. The DNA of the CDR3 is TGTGCCAGCACCCTAGGTGGGACAGGGTGGAATGAGCAGTTCTTC. The whole variable domain, remainder taken from reference TRBV28 and TRBJ2-1, is DVKVTQSSRYLVKRTGEKVFLECVQDMDHENMFWYRQDPGLGLRLIYFSYDVKMKEKGDIPEGYSVSREKKERFSLILESASTNQTSMYLCASTLGGTGWNEQFFGPGTRLTVL.

V usage is TRBV30 and J usage is TRBJ2-7; TRBD2 matches 7 bases. The CDR3 length is 15 residues. Germline-derived CDR1 and CDR2 are GTSNPN and SVGIG (reference sequence). Trimming at V came to 1 base and at J to 7 bases, leaving 13 bases not matched to a gene. CDR3 DNA sequence: TGTGCCTGGAGTGACCCGGGACTACTGGGGGGGGAGCAGTACTTC. It specifies CAWSDPGLLGGEQYF. The variable domain in full, completed from reference TRBV30 and TRBJ2-7, reads SQTIHQWPATLVQPVGSPLSLECTVEGTSNPNLYWYRQAAGRGLQLLFYSVGIGQISSEVPQNLSASRPQDRQFILSSKKLLLSDSGFYLCAWSDPGLLGGEQYFGPGTRLTVT.

This clonotype qualifies as medium-sized. The chain carries TRBV4-3 and TRBJ1-5; D not certain. V was clipped by 0 bases and J by 4 bases, with 4 bases between them. CDR1 and CDR2 from the germline V gene are LGHNA and YSLEER. The CDR3 runs 13 residues. The CDR3 region has the DNA TGCGCCAGCAGCCAAGATCTAAATCAGCCCCAGCATTTT. Its translation is CASSQDLNQPQHF.

By sample fraction, this clonotype is medium-sized (0.01 to 0.1%). The rearrangement uses TRBV10-1 and TRBJ2-5; perhaps TRBD2 as D (6 bases). Germline V CDR1 and CDR2: WNHNN, SYGVQD (reference sequence). Trimming pared 2 bases from V and 4 bases from J, leaving 11 bases between. This CDR3 spans 14 amino acids. The CDR3 DNA is TGCGCCAGCAGTGAGGACGTGGGAGGAGAGACCCAGTACTTC. Translated: CASSEDVGGETQYF.

This clonotype is medium-sized. V gene TRBV18 combines with J gene TRBJ2-1; 9 nucleotides align to TRBD2. Germline trimming cut 2 bases from V and 5 bases from J; bases unmatched to any gene: 4. The germline V gene has CDR1 KGHSH and CDR2 LQKENI. This CDR3 has 15 amino acids. In DNA, the CDR3 is TGTGCCAGCTCACCAAGGCTAGCGGGGCACAATGAGCAGTTCTTC. Translated: CASSPRLAGHNEQFF.

The V call is TRBV18, the J call TRBJ2-7; 8 nucleotides match TRBD1. Germline V gives CDR1 KGHSH, CDR2 LQKENI. The CDR3 contains 14 residues. The V gene end was trimmed by 5 bases and the J gene end by 2 bases; junction bases not matched to a gene: 5. As DNA, the CDR3 is TGTGCCAGCTCAGTGGACAGGGCAGCCTACGAGCAGTACTTC. Its translation: CASSVDRAAYEQYF.

In its sample, this clonotype is medium-sized (0.01 to 0.1%). V is TRBV28 and J is TRBJ2-5, with 10 bases aligning to TRBD1. The germline V gene has CDR1 MDHEN and CDR2 SYDVKM. V trimming: 4 bases; J trimming: 0 bases; junction bases outside the gene matches: 5. This CDR3 is 16 amino acids long. The CDR3 region has the DNA TGTGCCAGCAGTTCCTGGGACAGGGGTGACCAAGAGACCCAGTACTTC. This sequence encodes CASSSWDRGDQETQYF.

This clonotype occurred a few times. The chain has TRBV4-1 and TRBJ2-7, with 8 bases fitting TRBD1. The CDR3 has 16 amino acids. Germline V gene sequence: CDR1 MGHRA, CDR2 YSYEKL. After removal of 4 bases from V and 6 bases from J, the junction contained 14 bases not matched to a gene. The CDR3 region has the DNA TGCGCCAGCAGCCTTTTCGAAGGACAGGGCGGTCTCGAGCAGTACTTC. It specifies CASSLFEGQGGLEQYF.

The J gene is TRBJ2-1, the V gene TRBV12-3 or TRBV12-4, with 14 bases fitting TRBD2. The CDR3 has 16 residues. V shed 6 bases, J shed 1 base, and the junction held 2 bases outside the gene matches. The CDR3 protein is CASRGLAGGSYNEQFF. In DNA, the CDR3 is TGTGCCAGCAGAGGACTAGCGGGAGGTTCCTACAATGAGCAGTTCTTC.

This clonotype was seen only a few times. The chain joins TRBV12-3 or TRBV12-4 to TRBJ2-3; 14 bases line up with TRBD2. The V segment lost 6 bases and the J segment 1 base; nucleotides outside the gene matches: 3. CDR3 length: 16 residues. The CDR3 bases are TGTGCCAGCAGAAAGGGACTAGCGGGGGGCACAGATACGCAGTATTTT. Its protein product is CASRKGLAGGTDTQYF.

Only a few counts were recorded for this clonotype. The CDR3 here is CASRQGSGDTEAFF. In DNA form, the CDR3 reads TGTGCCAGCAGGCAGGGCTCGGGGGACACTGAAGCTTTCTTT. The chain links TRBV2 to TRBJ1-1; perhaps TRBD1 as D (5 bases). V shed 6 bases and J shed 3 bases, with 14 bases lying between them. The CDR3 covers 14 residues. CDR1 is SNHLY, CDR2 FYNNEI, per germline.

This clonotype was counted between two and nine times. The chain links TRBV12-3 or TRBV12-4 to TRBJ1-4, with 8 bases that match TRBD1. CDR3 length: 13 amino acids. V lost 5 bases and J lost 8; bases outside the gene matches: 4. The CDR3 protein is CASSARQGEKLFF. CDR3 in DNA: TGTGCCAGCAGTGCTAGACAGGGGGAAAAACTGTTTTTT.

The chain joins TRBV7-2 to TRBJ2-5; D is unclear. Germline CDR1 SGHTA, CDR2 FQGNSA. The CDR3 sequence is 13 residues long. Trimming stripped 6 bases from V and 2 bases from J, with 10 bases between. CDR3 bases: TGTGCCAGCAGATTACACTTACAAGAGACCCAGTACTTC. It codes for CASRLHLQETQYF.